This TCR beta chain originates from a study of identical twins. Regarding the study as a whole: Surplus twin overlap in beta out-of-frame sequences was less pronounced. Modelling underestimated the level of out-of-frame TCR alpha sharing observed in monozygotic twins. Possibly, invariant MAIT and iNKT cells partly confounded zero-insertion analyses.

Template switching, a step in the protocol, added a universal primer site, and cDNA carried unique molecular identifiers. From the 5' RACE reads, TCRdb called clonotypes with MiXCR, one entry per CDR3 protein. The data hold around 1.7 million distinct CDR3 sequences, with about 31% observed a single time. About this clonotype itself: The target antigen is unknown.

V was shortened by 3 bases and J by 11 bases, with 22 bases between the two germline ends. CDR3 length: 15 amino acids. Germline CDR1 is PRHDT and CDR2 is FYEKMQ (reference sequence). The V call is TRBV13, the J call TRBJ2-5; a possible D gene is TRBD2 (6 bases). Sequencing was carried out using cord blood. The TCR comes from a newborn girl in good health. CDR3 in amino acids: CASSLGVDYYNEQYF. CDR3 nucleotide sequence: TGTGCCAGCAGCTTGGGGGTGGACTACTACAATGAGCAGTACTTC.